This T cell receptor (beta chain) was recorded in a study of vaccination and CD4 T cells after COVID-19. The Oncomine TCR Beta short-read assay sequenced DNA from cultured CD4+ T cells. TCRdb independently ran MiXCR on the PCR reads; one entry per CDR3 protein. The data show some 12,000 distinct CDR3 sequences, under 60% seen once. Details on this clonotype: Its cognate antigen is unknown.

Trimming removed 4 bases at V and 4 bases at J, with 5 bases between. The germline CDR1 and CDR2 sequences are SGHDN and FVKESK. The CDR3 spans 13 residues. Documented treatment: approximately nine-day PBMC culture with coronavirus spike peptide pools or control peptides (ViraFEST assay). The sequenced sample consisted of CD4+ T cells from blood, cultured in vitro. This sequence originates from a human donor who had recovered from COVID-19. V is TRBV14 and J is TRBJ1-6; no reliable D call. CDR3 nucleotide sequence: TGTGCCAGCAGCCCCGTTTATAATTCACCCCTCCACTTT. This encodes CASSPVYNSPLHF.